Each of the 7 T cell receptor beta chains below was sequenced from the same sample in a study. TCRdb re-derived calls from the RT-PCR reads in MiXCR, one entry per CDR3 protein. The table includes fewer than 800,000 distinct CDR3 sequences, 13% to 15% detected once. The sample was memory CD4+ T cells from blood. Source of these receptors: a female donor in good health, serving as a healthy control.

Worth noting for this clonotype: The conserved phenylalanine or tryptophan is not found at the CDR3 terminus, so this likely reflects a read error. The chain is built from TRBV7-9 and TRBJ1-1; D is unclear. The CDR3 length is 11 residues. CDR1 SEHNR and CDR2 FQNEAQ come from the germline V gene (reference sequence). Trimming stripped 4 bases from V and 10 bases from J, with 10 bases between. Written as DNA, the CDR3 is TGTGCCAGCAGCTCGGGTGAGGGAGCTTTCTCT. Amino acids: CASSSGEGAFS.

This clonotype has only a few counts. J is TRBJ1-5 and V is TRBV12-3 or TRBV12-4, with a possible D match to TRBD1 (5 bases). V was cut by 6 bases and J by 3 bases, with 15 bases left in between. CDR3 length: 15 amino acids. CDR3 sequence reads: CASSPGGGDNQPQHF. CDR3 in DNA: TGTGCCAGCAGCCCGGGAGGAGGGGACAATCAGCCCCAGCATTTT.

The chain is built from TRBV19 and TRBJ1-5; the D gene is possibly TRBD1 (6 bases). The CDR3 loop spans 14 amino acids. Trimming pared 9 bases from V and 6 bases from J, leaving 18 bases between. Germline CDR1 LNHDA, CDR2 SQIVND (reference sequence). Here the CDR3 reads CASESGGAGQPQHF. CDR3 in DNA: TGTGCCAGCGAATCCGGGGGCGCAGGTCAGCCCCAGCATTTT.

This clonotype was seen repeatedly, ten times or more. This chain connects TRBV12-3 or TRBV12-4 to TRBJ2-7; 7 nucleotides line up with TRBD2. With V trimmed by 6 bases and J by 2 bases, 4 bases remained unmatched. CDR3 length: 13 amino acids. CDR3 nucleotides: TGTGCCAGCAGCCGGGACTATCCCTACGAGCAGTACTTC. It encodes CASSRDYPYEQYF.

As concerns this clonotype: This clone may be a read error of a much larger clone one base away. The chain is built from TRBV12-3 or TRBV12-4 and TRBJ1-1; a possible D gene is TRBD1 (6 bases). The V gene lost 8 bases and the J gene lost 1 base, with 17 bases spanning the gap. This CDR3 has 15 amino acids. This CDR3 reads CASGRSLTGNTEAFF. The CDR3 nucleotides read TGTGCCAGCGGACGTTCCCTGACAGGGAACACTGAAGCTTTCTTT.

The genes are TRBV7-2 and TRBJ1-6, with TRBD1 identical over 8 bases. After removal of 4 bases from V and 11 bases from J, the junction contained 10 bases not matched to a gene. Germline V gives CDR1 SGHTA, CDR2 FQGNSA. The CDR3 length is 15 residues. The CDR3 sequence is CASSSTGEQGAPLHF. CDR3 coding DNA: TGTGCCAGCAGCTCGACAGGGGAACAGGGGGCACCCCTCCACTTT.

This clonotype was counted at least ten times. The chain carries TRBV7-9 and TRBJ2-5, with TRBD1 matching 7 bases. Germline CDR1 and CDR2: SEHNR and FQNEAQ (reference sequence). The V gene end was trimmed by 1 base and the J gene end by 1 base; junction bases not matched to a gene: 9. This CDR3 spans 17 amino acids. The CDR3 nucleotides are TGTGCCAGCAGCTTAGAGACGTCCCGGGACAGCCAAGAGACCCAGTACTTC. Protein: CASSLETSRDSQETQYF.